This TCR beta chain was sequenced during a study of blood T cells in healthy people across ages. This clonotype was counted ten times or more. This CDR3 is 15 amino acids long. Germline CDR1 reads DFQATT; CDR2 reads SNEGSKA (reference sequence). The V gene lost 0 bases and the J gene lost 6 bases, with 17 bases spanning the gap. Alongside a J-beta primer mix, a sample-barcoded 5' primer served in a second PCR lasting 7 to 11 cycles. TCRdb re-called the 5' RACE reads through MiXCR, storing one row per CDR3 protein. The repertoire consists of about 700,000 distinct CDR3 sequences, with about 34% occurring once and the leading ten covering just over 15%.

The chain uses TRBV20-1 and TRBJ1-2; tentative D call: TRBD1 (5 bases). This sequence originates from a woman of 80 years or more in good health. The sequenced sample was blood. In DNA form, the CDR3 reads TGCAGTGCTAGAGAGGCAGGGCAGGTTGTCGATGGCTACACCTTC. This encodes CSAREAGQVVDGYTF.